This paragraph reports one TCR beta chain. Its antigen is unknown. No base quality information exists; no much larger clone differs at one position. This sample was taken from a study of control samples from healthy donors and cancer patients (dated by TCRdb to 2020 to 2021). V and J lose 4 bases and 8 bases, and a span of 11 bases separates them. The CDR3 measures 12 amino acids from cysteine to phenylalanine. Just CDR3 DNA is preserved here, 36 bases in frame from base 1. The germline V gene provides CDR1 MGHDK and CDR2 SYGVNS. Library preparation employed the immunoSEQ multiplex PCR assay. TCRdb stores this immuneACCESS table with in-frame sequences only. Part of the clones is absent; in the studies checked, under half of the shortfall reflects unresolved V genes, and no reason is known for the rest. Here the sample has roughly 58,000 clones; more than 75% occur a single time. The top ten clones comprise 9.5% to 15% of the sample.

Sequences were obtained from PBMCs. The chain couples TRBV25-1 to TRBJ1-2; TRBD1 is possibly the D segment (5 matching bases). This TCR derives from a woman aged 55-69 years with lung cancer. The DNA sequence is TGTGCCAGCAGTGTCTGGGGGTCAGGCTACACCTTC. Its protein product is CASSVWGSGYTF.